The rows below give T cell receptor beta chains drawn from one sample of a study of blood T cells in healthy people across ages. From the 5' RACE reads, TCRdb called clonotypes with MiXCR, one entry per CDR3 protein. The data contain fewer than 950,000 distinct CDR3 sequences, roughly 53% of them singletons. Sequences were obtained from blood. The source is an elderly man in good health. The conserved cysteine and the conserved F or W are not part of the CDR3 here.

v_gene | CDR3aa
TRBV2 | ASRGVRDIEQF
TRBV12-3/TRBV12-4 | ASRQNWGTSGSLVDEQF
TRBV6-5 | ASRGEGLRYAY
TRBV20-1 | SAGGTSGNKDTQY
TRBV20-1 | SAREWTVSNSPLH
TRBV30 | AWTKGFNTEAF
TRBV20-1 | SARDGVAGRSEQY
TRBV13 | ASSAHGEYTEAF
TRBV20-1 | SAFGLAREAQY
TRBV14 | ASSRIPGLNTDTQY
TRBV12-3/TRBV12-4 | ASSPLRWGAEGYT
TRBV20-1 | SARDAGLAGLNGAPSSYEQY
TRBV7-2 | ASSFDSRWGEQY
TRBV29-1 | SIIARNTEAF